The 7 T cell receptor beta chains below all came from one sample that was sequenced in a study of CD8+ T cells in alopecia areata (dated by TCRdb to about 2018). The time point label, as the study defines it: baseline before oral tofacitinib. The method was the immunoSEQ multiplex PCR assay. To provide template for TCR sequencing, every sample had RNA extracted and reverse transcribed into cDNA. The table comes from immuneACCESS by way of TCRdb, which keeps in-frame sequences with V and J called. Part of the clones is missing from these tables; in studies checked, under half for an unresolved V gene and the rest for unknown reasons. The sample table holds around 250,000 clones, of which under 70% were seen once. The ten largest account for 0.95% to 1.5% of the sample. Sequencing was performed on CD4+ T cells sorted from blood, taken at week 0. These receptors came from a human donor with alopecia areata.

CDR3 protein: CASSPLGEYNEQFF. In DNA form, the CDR3 reads TGTGCCAGCAGCCCACTGGGAGAGTACAATGAGCAGTTCTTC. This rearrangement joins TRBV7-3 to TRBJ2-1, with D possibly being TRBD2 (5 bases). CDR3 length: 14 amino acids. Germline V gives CDR1 SGHTA, CDR2 FQGTGA. Between the trimmed V and J ends, which lost 5 bases and 4 bases, there was a span of 12 bases.

This clone was counted only a few times. The J gene is TRBJ2-7, the V gene TRBV25-1, with TRBD2 identical over 8 bases. The CDR3 length is 14 residues. The J segment lost 7 bases and the V segment lost 3 bases, leaving 8 bases of the junction unmatched. The V gene's germline CDR1 is MGHDK and CDR2 SYGVNS. CDR3 sequence reads: CASSDSGLAREQYF. The CDR3 nucleotides read TGTGCCAGCAGTGACTCCGGACTAGCCCGGGAGCAGTACTTC.

The rearrangement uses TRBV6-5 and TRBJ1-1; D may be TRBD1 (5 bases). The V gene's germline CDR1 is MNHEY and CDR2 SVGAGI. CDR3 length: 14 amino acids. Trimming left V 2 bases short and J 3 bases short, with 10 bases between. CDR3 region: CASSYRQFDTEAFF. The CDR3 region has the DNA TGTGCCAGCAGTTACAGACAGTTTGACACTGAAGCTTTCTTT.

The chain combines TRBV5-6 with TRBJ2-1; tentative D call: TRBD1 (5 bases). This CDR3 contains 13 residues. V was shortened by 4 bases and J by 4 bases, with 9 bases between the two germline ends. Germline CDR1 SGHDT, CDR2 YYEEEE. As DNA, the CDR3 is TGTGCCAGCAGCGTAGACAGTTACAATGAGCAGTTCTTC. Its translation is CASSVDSYNEQFF.

This clone was found once. The rearrangement uses TRBV14 and TRBJ1-1; 8 bases agree with TRBD1. V shed 4 bases, J shed 0 bases, and the junction held 4 bases outside the gene matches. The V gene's germline CDR1 is SGHDN and CDR2 FVKESK. This CDR3 comprises 15 residues. The CDR3 region has the DNA TGTGCCAGCAGCCTACGGACAGGGATGAACACTGAAGCTTTCTTT. Its translation is CASSLRTGMNTEAFF.

This sequence joins TRBV20-1 and TRBJ2-7, with D maybe TRBD2 (6 bases). V was trimmed by 5 bases and J by 6 bases, leaving 11 bases between them. CDR1 DFQATT and CDR2 SNEGSKA come from the germline V gene (reference sequence). The CDR3 has 11 residues. The CDR3 DNA sequence: TGCAGTGCTCCCCGAGCGGGCGAGCAGTACTTC. Translated, it gives CSAPRAGEQYF.

The genes are TRBV14 and TRBJ2-6; D perhaps matches TRBD2 (6 bases). The CDR3 consists of 16 residues. The V gene lost 4 bases and the J gene lost 0 bases, with 10 bases spanning the gap. Germline CDR1 SGHDN, CDR2 FVKESK. Written as DNA, the CDR3 is TGTGCCAGCAGCCCACTCGGGAGCTCTGGGGCCAACGTCCTGACTTTC. Translation gives CASSPLGSSGANVLTF.